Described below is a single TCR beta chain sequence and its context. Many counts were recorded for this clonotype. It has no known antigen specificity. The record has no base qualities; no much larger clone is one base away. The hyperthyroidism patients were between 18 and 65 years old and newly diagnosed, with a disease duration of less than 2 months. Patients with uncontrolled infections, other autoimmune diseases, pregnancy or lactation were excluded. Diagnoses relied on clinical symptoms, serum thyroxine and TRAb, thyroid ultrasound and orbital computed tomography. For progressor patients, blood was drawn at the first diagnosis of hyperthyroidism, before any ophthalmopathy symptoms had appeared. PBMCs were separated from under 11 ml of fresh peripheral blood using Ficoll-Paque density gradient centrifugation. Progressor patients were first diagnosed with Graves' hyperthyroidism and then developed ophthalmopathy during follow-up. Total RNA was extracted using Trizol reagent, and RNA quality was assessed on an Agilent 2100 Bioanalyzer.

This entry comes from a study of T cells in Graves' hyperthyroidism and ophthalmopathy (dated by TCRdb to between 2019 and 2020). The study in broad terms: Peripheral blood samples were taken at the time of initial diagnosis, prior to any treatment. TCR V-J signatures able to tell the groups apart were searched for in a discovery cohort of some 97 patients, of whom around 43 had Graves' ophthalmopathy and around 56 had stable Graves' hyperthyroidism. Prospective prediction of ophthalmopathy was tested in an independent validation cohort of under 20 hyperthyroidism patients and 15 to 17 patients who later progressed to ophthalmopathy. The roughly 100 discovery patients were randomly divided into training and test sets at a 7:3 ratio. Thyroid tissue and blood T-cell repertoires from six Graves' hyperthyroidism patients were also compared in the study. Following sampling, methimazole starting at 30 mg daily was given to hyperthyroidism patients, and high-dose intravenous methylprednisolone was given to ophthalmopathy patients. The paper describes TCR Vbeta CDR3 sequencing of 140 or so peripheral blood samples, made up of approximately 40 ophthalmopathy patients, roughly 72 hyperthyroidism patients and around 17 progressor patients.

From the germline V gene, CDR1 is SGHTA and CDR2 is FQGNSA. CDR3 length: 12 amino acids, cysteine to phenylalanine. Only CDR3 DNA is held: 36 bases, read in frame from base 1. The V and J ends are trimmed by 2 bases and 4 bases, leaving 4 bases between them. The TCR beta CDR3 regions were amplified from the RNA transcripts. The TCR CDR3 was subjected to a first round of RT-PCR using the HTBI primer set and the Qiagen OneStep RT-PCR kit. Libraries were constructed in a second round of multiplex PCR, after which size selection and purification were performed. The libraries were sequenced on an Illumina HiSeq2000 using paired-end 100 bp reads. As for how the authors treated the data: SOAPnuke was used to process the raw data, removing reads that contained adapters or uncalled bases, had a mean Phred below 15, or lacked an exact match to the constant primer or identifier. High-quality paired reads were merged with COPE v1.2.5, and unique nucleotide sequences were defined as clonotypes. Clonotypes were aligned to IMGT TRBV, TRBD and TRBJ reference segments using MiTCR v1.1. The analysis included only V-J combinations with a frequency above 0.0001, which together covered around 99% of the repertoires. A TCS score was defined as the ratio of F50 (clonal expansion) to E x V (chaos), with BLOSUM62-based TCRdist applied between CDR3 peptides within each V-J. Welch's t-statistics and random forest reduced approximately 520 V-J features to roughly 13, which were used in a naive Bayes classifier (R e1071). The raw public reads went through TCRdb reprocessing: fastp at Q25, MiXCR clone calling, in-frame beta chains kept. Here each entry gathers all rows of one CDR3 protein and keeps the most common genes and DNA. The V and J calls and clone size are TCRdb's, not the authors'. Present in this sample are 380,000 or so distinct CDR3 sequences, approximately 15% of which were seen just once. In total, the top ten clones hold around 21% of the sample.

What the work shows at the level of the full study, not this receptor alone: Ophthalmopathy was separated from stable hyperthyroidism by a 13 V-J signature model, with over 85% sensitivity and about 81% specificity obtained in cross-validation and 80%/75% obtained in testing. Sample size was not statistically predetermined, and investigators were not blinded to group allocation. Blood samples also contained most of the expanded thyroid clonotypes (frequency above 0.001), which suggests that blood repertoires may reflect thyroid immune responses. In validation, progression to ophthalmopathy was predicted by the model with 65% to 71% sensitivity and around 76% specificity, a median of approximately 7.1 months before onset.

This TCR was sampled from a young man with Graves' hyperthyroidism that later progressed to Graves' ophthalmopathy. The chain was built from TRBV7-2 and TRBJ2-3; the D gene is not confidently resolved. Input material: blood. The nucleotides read TGTGCCAGCAGCTTATTTGCAGATACGCAGTATTTT. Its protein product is CASSLFADTQYF.